This TCR beta chain was captured in a study of blood T cell repertoires in COVID-19. Study overall: COVID-19 samples collected from the United States, Italy and Spain covered acute and convalescent phases. Sources were T cells, B-cell-depleted T cells, or PBMCs; the material itself was cDNA or gDNA.

In the original processing: For nucleated cells, counts were estimated from reference gene primer amplification. Using immunoSEQ multiplex PCR, the repertoire was profiled, and TCRdb retains in-frame clones only, with some absent. The DNA was the basis for D and trimming; V, J and clone size are from that table. The sample includes more than 250,000 clones, more than 70% of them seen just once. The CDR3 has 15 amino acids. Germline V gene sequence: CDR1 KGHDR, CDR2 SFDVKD. V shed 4 bases, J shed 10 bases, and the junction held 10 bases outside the gene matches. The sequencing input was peripheral blood. The chain recombines TRBV24-1 with TRBJ1-5; 9 nucleotides agree with TRBD1. The TCR was taken from a woman in her 50s with acute or convalescent COVID-19. CDR3 coding DNA: TGTGCCACCAGTGACCCCCGACAGGGGGAGGGTCCCCAGCATTTT. Translation: CATSDPRQGEGPQHF.